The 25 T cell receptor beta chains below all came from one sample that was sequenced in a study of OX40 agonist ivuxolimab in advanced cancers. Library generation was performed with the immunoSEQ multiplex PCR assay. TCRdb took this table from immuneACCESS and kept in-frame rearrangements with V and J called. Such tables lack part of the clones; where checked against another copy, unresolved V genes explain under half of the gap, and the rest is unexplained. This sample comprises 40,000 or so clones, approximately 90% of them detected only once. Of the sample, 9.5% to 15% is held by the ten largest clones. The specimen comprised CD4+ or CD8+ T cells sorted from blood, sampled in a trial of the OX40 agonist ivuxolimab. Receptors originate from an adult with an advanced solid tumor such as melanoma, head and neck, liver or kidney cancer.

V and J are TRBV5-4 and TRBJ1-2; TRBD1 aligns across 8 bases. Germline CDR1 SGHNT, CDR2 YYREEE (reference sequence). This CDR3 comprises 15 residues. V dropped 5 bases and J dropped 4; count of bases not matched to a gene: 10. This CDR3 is CASRFGTGDIYGYTF. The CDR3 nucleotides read TGTGCCAGCAGATTTGGGACAGGAGACATCTATGGCTACACCTTC. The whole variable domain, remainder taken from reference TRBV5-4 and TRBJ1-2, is ETGVTQSPTHLIKTRGQQVTLRCSSQSGHNTVSWYQQALGQGPQFIFQYYREEENGRGNFPPRFSGLQFPNYSSELNVNALELDDSALYLCASRFGTGDIYGYTFGSGTRLTVV.

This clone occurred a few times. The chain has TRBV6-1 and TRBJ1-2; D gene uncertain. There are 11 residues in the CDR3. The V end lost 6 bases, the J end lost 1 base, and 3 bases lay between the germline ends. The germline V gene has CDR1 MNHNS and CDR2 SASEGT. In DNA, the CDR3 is TGTGCCAGCAGCTTTAACTATGGCTACACCTTC. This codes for CASSFNYGYTF.

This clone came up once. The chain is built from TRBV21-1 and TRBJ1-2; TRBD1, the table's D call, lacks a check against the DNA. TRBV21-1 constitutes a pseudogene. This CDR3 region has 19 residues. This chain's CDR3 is CASSKAGSGGQGFNYGYTF. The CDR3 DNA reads TGTGCCAGCAGCAAAGCCGGGTCAGGCGGACAGGGATTTAACTATGGCTACACCTTC.

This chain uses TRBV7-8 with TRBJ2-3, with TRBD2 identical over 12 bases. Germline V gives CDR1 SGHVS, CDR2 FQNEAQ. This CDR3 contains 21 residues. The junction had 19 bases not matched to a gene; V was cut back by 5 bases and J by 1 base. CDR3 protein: CASSLFTRLAGVPYRTDTQYF. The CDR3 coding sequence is TGTGCCAGCAGCCTATTCACGAGACTAGCGGGGGTCCCATACCGCACAGATACGCAGTATTTT.

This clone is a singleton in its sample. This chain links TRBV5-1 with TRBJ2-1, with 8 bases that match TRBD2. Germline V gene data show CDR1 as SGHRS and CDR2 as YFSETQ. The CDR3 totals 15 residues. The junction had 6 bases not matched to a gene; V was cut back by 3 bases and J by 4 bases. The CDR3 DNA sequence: TGCGCCAGCAGCTCGGCGGGAGGCCGATACAATGAGCAGTTCTTC. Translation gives CASSSAGGRYNEQFF. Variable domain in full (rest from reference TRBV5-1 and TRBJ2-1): KAGVTQTPRYLIKTRGQQVTLSCSPISGHRSVSWYQQTPGQGLQFLFEYFSETQRNKGNFPGRFSGRQFSNSRSEMNVSTLELGDSALYLCASSSAGGRYNEQFFGPGTRLTVL.

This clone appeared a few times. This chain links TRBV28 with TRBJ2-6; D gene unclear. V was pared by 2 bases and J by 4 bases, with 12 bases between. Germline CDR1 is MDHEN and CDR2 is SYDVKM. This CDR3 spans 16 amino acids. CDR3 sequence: CASSLIDVSGANVLTF. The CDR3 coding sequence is TGTGCCAGCAGTTTAATAGACGTTTCCGGGGCCAACGTCCTGACTTTC.

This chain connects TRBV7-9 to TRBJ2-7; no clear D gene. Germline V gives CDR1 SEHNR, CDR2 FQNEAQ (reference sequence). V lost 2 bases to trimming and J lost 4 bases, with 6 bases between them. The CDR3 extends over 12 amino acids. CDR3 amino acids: CASSLRVYEQYF. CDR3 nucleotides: TGTGCCAGCAGCTTAAGAGTATACGAGCAGTACTTC.

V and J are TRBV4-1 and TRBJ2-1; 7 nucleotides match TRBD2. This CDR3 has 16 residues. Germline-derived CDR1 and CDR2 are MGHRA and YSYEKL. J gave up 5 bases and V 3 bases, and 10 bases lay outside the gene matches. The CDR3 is CASSQSGASSNNEQFF. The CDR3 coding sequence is TGCGCCAGCAGCCAGAGCGGGGCTAGCAGTAACAATGAGCAGTTCTTC.

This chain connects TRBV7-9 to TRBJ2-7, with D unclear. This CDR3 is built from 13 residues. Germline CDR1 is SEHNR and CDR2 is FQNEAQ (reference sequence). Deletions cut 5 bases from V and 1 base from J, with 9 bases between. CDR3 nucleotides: TGTGCCAGCAGCCCCTCCGGATCCTACGAGCAGTACTTC. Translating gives CASSPSGSYEQYF.

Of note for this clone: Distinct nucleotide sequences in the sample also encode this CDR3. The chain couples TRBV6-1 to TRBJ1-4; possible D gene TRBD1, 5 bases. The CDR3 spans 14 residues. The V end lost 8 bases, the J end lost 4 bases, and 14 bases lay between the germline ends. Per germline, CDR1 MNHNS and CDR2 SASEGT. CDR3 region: CASGGTVLNEKLFF. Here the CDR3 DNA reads TGTGCCAGCGGGGGGACGGTACTTAATGAAAAACTGTTTTTT.

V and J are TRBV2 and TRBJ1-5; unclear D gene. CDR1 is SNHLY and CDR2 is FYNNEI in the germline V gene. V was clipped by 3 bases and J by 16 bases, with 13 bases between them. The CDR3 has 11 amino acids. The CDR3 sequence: CASSDGRTLHF. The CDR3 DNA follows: TGTGCCAGCAGTGACGGAAGGACTTTACATTTT. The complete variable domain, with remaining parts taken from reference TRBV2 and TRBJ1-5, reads EPEVTQTPSHQVTQMGQEVILRCVPISNHLYFYWYRQILGQKVEFLVSFYNNEISEKSEIFDDQFSVERPDGSNFTLKIRSTKLEDSAMYFCASSDGRTLHFGDGTRLSIL.

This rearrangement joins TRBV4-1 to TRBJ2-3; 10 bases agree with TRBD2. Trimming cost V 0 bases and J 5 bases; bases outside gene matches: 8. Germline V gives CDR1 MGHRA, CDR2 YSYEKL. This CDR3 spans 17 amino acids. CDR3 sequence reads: CASSQDRTSGAVDTQYF. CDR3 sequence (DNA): TGCGCCAGCAGCCAAGATCGGACTAGCGGAGCGGTAGATACGCAGTATTTT.

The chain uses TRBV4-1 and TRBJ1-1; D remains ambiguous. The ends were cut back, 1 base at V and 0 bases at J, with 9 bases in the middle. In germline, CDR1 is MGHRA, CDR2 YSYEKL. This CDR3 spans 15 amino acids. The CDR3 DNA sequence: TGCGCCAGCAGCCAAGCCTTAGGCCTGAACACTGAAGCTTTCTTT. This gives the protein CASSQALGLNTEAFF.

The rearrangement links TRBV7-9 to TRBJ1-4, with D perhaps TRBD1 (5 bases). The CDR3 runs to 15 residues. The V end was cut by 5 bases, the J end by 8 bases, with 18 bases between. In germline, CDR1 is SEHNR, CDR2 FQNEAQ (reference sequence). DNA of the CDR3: TGTGCCAGCAGCCACTCCAATCTAGGGGAGGAAAAACTGTTTTTT. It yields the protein CASSHSNLGEEKLFF.

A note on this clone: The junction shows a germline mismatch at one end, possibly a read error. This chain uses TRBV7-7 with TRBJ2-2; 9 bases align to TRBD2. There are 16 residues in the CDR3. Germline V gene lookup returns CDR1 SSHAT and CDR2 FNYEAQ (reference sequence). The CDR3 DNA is TGTGCTAGCAGCTTAACAGCGGGAGGAGGGACCGGGGAGCTGTTTTTT. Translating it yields CASSLTAGGGTGELFF.

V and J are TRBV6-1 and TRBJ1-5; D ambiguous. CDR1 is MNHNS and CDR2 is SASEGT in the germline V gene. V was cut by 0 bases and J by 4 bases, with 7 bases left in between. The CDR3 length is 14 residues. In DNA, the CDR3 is TGTGCCAGCAGTGAAGCCCCCCGTAATCAGCCCCAGCATTTT. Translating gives CASSEAPRNQPQHF.

CDR3 DNA: TGTGCCAGCAGCTCGGCTTACGGCTACACCTTC. This encodes CASSSAYGYTF. This chain uses TRBV7-9 with TRBJ1-2; D is ambiguous. The germline gives CDR1 SEHNR, CDR2 FQNEAQ (reference sequence). Trimming stripped 4 bases from V and 8 bases from J, with 8 bases between. The CDR3 has 11 amino acids.

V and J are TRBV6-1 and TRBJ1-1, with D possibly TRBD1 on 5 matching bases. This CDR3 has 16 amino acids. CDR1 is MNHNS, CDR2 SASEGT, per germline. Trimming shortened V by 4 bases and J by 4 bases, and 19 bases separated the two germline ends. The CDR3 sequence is CASSVPKSWGGTEAFF. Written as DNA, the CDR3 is TGTGCCAGCAGTGTGCCTAAGAGTTGGGGGGGCACTGAAGCTTTCTTT.

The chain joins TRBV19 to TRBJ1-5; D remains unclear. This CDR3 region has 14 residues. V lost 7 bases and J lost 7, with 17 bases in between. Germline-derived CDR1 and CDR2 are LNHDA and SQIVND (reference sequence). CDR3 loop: CASTINAGSQPQHF. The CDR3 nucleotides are TGTGCCAGTACCATCAACGCGGGGTCGCAGCCCCAGCATTTT.

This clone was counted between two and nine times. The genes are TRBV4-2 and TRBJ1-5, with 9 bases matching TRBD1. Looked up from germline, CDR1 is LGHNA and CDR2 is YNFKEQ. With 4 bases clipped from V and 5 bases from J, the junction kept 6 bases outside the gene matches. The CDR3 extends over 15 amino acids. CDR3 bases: TGTGCCAGCAGCCTCACAGGGGGCAAGGATCAGCCCCAGCATTTT. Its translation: CASSLTGGKDQPQHF.

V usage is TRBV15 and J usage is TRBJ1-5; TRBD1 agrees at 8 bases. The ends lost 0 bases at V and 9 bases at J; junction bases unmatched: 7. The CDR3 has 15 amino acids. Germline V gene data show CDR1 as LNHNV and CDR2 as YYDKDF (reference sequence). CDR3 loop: CATSRDWTGIRPQHF. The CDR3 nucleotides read TGTGCCACCAGCAGAGACTGGACAGGGATACGGCCCCAGCATTTT. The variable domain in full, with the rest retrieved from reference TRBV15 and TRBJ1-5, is DAMVIQNPRYQVTQFGKPVTLSCSQTLNHNVMYWYQQKSSQAPKLLFHYYDKDFNNEADTPDNFQSRRPNTSFCFLDIRSPGLGDTAMYLCATSRDWTGIRPQHFGDGTRLSIL.

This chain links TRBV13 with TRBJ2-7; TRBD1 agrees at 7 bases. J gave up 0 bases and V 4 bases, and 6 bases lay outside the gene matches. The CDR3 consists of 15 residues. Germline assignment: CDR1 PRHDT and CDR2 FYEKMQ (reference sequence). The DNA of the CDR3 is TGTGCCAGCAGCTCCGAGACAGGGTTCTCCTACGAGCAGTACTTC. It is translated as CASSSETGFSYEQYF.

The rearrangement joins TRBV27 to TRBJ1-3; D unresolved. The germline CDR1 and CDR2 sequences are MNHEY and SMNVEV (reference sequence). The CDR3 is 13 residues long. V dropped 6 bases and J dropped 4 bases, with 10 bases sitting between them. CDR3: CASSLLDGNTIYF. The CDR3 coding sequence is TGTGCCAGCAGCCTATTGGACGGAAACACCATATATTTT.

The CDR3 sequence is CASSEAGLALYNEQFF. DNA for the CDR3: TGTGCCAGCAGTGAAGCGGGACTAGCCTTATACAATGAGCAGTTCTTC. This sequence joins TRBV6-1 and TRBJ2-1; TRBD2 aligns across 9 bases. The CDR3 has 16 amino acids. Unmatched junction bases numbered 4, after V lost 0 bases and J lost 4 bases. Germline V lookup: CDR1 MNHNS, CDR2 SASEGT.

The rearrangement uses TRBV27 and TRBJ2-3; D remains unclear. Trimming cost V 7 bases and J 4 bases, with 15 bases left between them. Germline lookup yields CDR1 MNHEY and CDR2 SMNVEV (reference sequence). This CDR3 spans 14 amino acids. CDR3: CASTSGPTPDTQYF. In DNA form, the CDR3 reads TGTGCCAGCACCTCTGGGCCCACTCCAGATACGCAGTATTTT.